This TCR beta chain was profiled in a study of blood T cell repertoires in COVID-19. Here immunoSEQ multiplex PCR was the method, and the copy in TCRdb shows in-frame clones only, minus some. The sample has over 150,000 clones; 80% to 90% are singletons. The V and J ends lost 1 base and 3 bases respectively, with 13 bases between them. The CDR3 is 15 residues long. The V gene's germline CDR1 is SGHRS and CDR2 YFSETQ. The TCR sequence derives from a woman aged 55-70 years who had recovered from COVID-19. This chain connects TRBV5-1 to TRBJ2-5; tentatively, D is TRBD1 (6 bases). Sequences were obtained from peripheral blood. The CDR3 loop reads CASSLSHRVEETQYF. In DNA form, the CDR3 reads TGCGCCAGCAGCTTGTCTCACAGGGTGGAAGAGACCCAGTACTTC.